This entry features one TCR beta chain sequence. The target antigen is unknown. The CDR3 contains 13 residues. V gave up 3 bases and J gave up 4 bases, with 10 bases separating them. The germline CDR1 and CDR2 sequences are SGHRS and YFSETQ. Individual cDNA molecules received unique molecular identifiers. From the 5' RACE reads, TCRdb called clonotypes with MiXCR, one entry per CDR3 protein. The sample lists almost 45,000 distinct CDR3 sequences, roughly 6% occurring once. This sample is drawn from a study of early T cells in non-severe SARS-CoV-2 infection. Study-wide background: Chains from this unsorted whole-blood bulk RNA could not be paired.

Notes on the study in general: Clonotype matching in VDJdb favored anti-spike CD8 responses and did not capture private and CD4 specificities.

The clonotype originates from an adult who was a healthcare worker with PCR-confirmed SARS-CoV-2 infection or an uninfected control (not recorded which). The chain carries TRBV5-1 and TRBJ1-2; no clear D. The sequenced sample was whole blood. The CDR3 DNA reads as TGCGCCAGCAGCTCAGACGGGCCCTATGGCTACACCTTC. Protein product: CASSSDGPYGYTF.